A single sample is the source of the 18 T cell receptor beta chains below, sequenced in a study of blood T cell repertoires in COVID-19. Some clones are missing from TCRdb's copy, which holds only in-frame ones; the method was immunoSEQ multiplex PCR. Seen here are about 74,000 clones, about four fifths observed once, and the top ten hold roughly 21%. Input material: peripheral blood. All receptors derive from a man between 65 and 80 years old with acute or convalescent COVID-19.

The gene calls are TRBV10-3 and TRBJ1-1; TRBD1 agrees at 9 bases. The CDR3 spans 14 residues. The V segment lost 6 bases and the J segment 4 bases; nucleotides outside the gene matches: 6. CDR1 is ENHRY and CDR2 is SYGVKD in the germline V gene. CDR3 region: CAISGTGQGTEAFF. The CDR3 nucleotides read TGTGCCATCAGCGGCACGGGACAGGGCACTGAAGCTTTCTTT.

This clone was seen only once. This chain uses TRBV27 with TRBJ1-2; 7 bases are a match to TRBD1. V lost 2 bases, J lost 0 bases, and 9 bases stayed unmatched. CDR3 length: 17 residues. The germline CDR1 and CDR2 sequences are MNHEY and SMNVEV (reference sequence). CDR3 bases: TGTGCCAGCAGTTTACAGGGACAGCTGGCTACTAACTATGGCTACACCTTC. It is translated as CASSLQGQLATNYGYTF.

The gene calls are TRBV2 and TRBJ1-1; D gene ambiguous. Germline V gene sequence: CDR1 SNHLY, CDR2 FYNNEI. The length of the CDR3 is 12 residues. The V end lost 5 bases, the J end lost 5 bases, and 9 bases lay between the germline ends. In nucleotides, the CDR3 is TGTGCCAGCAGTTACTCGGGGACTGAAGCTTTCTTT. Its translation is CASSYSGTEAFF.

This rearrangement joins TRBV7-9 to TRBJ2-1, with 9 bases lining up with TRBD2. With V trimmed by 5 bases and J by 0 bases, 11 bases remained unmatched. CDR3 length equals 18 residues. Germline CDR1 and CDR2: SEHNR and FQNEAQ (reference sequence). The CDR3 DNA sequence: TGTGCCAGCAGCGTATACCGTGCGGGAGGGCTCTCCTACAATGAGCAGTTCTTC. It encodes CASSVYRAGGLSYNEQFF.

The chain couples TRBV18 to TRBJ2-7; TRBD2 agrees at 8 bases. Germline V CDR1 and CDR2: KGHSH, LQKENI. The V segment lost 3 bases and the J segment 4 bases; nucleotides outside the gene matches: 5. This CDR3 spans 14 amino acids. The CDR3 loop reads CASSPSGGGYEQYF. The CDR3 nucleotides read TGTGCCAGCTCACCGTCGGGAGGGGGGTACGAGCAGTACTTC.

V and J are TRBV28 and TRBJ1-1; 7 bases match TRBD1. Per germline, CDR1 MDHEN and CDR2 SYDVKM. V shed 7 bases and J 4 bases; nucleotides not matched to a gene: 9. The length of the CDR3 is 14 residues. Here the CDR3 DNA reads TGTGCCAGCATCCGACAGGGCGGCGGCACTGAAGCTTTCTTT. Residues: CASIRQGGGTEAFF.

There are a few counts of this clone. The V call is TRBV5-1, the J call TRBJ1-3, with unresolved D. The V end lost 0 bases, the J end lost 0 bases, and 7 bases lay between the germline ends. Germline CDR1 reads SGHRS; CDR2 reads YFSETQ. CDR3 length: 15 residues. The CDR3 DNA reads TGCGCCAGCAGCTTGGATGGAGCCTCTGGAAACACCATATATTTT. The encoded protein is CASSLDGASGNTIYF.

Here the CDR3 DNA reads TGTGCCAGCAGCCGGACAGTTCCCTCTGGGGTATACGAGCAGTACTTC. This translates into CASSRTVPSGVYEQYF. The gene calls are TRBV7-9 and TRBJ2-7; possible D gene TRBD1, 6 bases. Trimming took 5 bases from V and 4 from J, leaving 21 bases between them. Looked up from germline, CDR1 is SEHNR and CDR2 is FQNEAQ (reference sequence). This CDR3 contains 16 residues.

The chain has TRBV6-2 or TRBV6-3 and TRBJ2-5; TRBD2 agrees at 9 bases. The CDR3 is 17 amino acids. Per the germline V gene, CDR1 is MNHEY and CDR2 is SVGEGT. Trimming cost V 0 bases and J 1 base; bases outside gene matches: 6. The CDR3 nucleotides are TGTGCCAGCAGTTACTCGAATGCGGGAGGGCCCCAAGAGACCCAGTACTTC. Protein: CASSYSNAGGPQETQYF.

The CDR3 DNA reads as TGTGCCAGCAGTTCAGGACAGGGGGCGCGAGTCGGGGAGCTGTTTTTT. This codes for CASSSGQGARVGELFF. The chain combines TRBV27 with TRBJ2-2; 11 positions agree with TRBD1. The V gene end was trimmed by 4 bases and the J gene end by 7 bases; junction bases not matched to a gene: 8. Germline CDR1 reads MNHEY; CDR2 reads SMNVEV (reference sequence). This CDR3 comprises 16 residues.

About this clone: An end of the junction differs from the germline gene, which may be a read error. The rearrangement uses TRBV7-7 and TRBJ2-2; TRBD2 is a possible D gene (5 bases). The germline V gene encodes CDR1 SSHAT and CDR2 FNYEAQ (reference sequence). This CDR3 has 14 residues. The CDR3 DNA reads as TGTGCTAGCAGCTTAGATCCAGCGGCCGGGGAGCTGTTTTTT. Translation: CASSLDPAAGELFF.

The CDR3 nucleotides are TGTGCCAGCAGCCCTAATGGGGGGATTGGGAATGAGCAGTTCTTC. Its translation: CASSPNGGIGNEQFF. The chain recombines TRBV7-2 with TRBJ2-1, with a tentative D call TRBD2 (6 bases). V was pared by 5 bases and J by 7 bases, with 18 bases between. Germline V gene lookup returns CDR1 SGHTA and CDR2 FQGNSA. The CDR3 has 15 amino acids.

This chain connects TRBV28 to TRBJ2-1; 9 bases are shared with TRBD2. The CDR3 has 15 amino acids. The V segment lost 0 bases and the J segment 8 bases; nucleotides outside the gene matches: 5. Germline loops: CDR1 MDHEN, CDR2 SYDVKM. The CDR3, as DNA: TGTGCCAGCAGTTTATGGACTAGCGGTGCGGATGAGCAGTTCTTC. This sequence encodes CASSLWTSGADEQFF.

This rearrangement joins TRBV10-3 to TRBJ1-6; D unclear. CDR1 and CDR2 (germline): ENHRY, SYGVKD. With 10 bases removed from V and 5 bases from J, the gap between germline ends came to 12 bases. This CDR3 is built from 13 residues. In nucleotides, the CDR3 is TGTGCCACCCTCGAGGGAAATAATTCACCCCTCCACTTT. Its translation: CATLEGNNSPLHF.

The CDR3 region has the DNA TGTGCCAGCAGCTCCTGGGGGCGTTTCCACAATGAGCAGTTCTTC. Translation gives CASSSWGRFHNEQFF. The chain has TRBV6-5 and TRBJ2-1; possible D gene TRBD1, 6 bases. The CDR3 is made up of 15 amino acids. The germline V gene has CDR1 MNHEY and CDR2 SVGAGI. With 6 bases removed from V and 5 bases from J, the gap between germline ends came to 17 bases.

The genes are TRBV14 and TRBJ2-2; 7 positions match TRBD1. Germline CDR1 SGHDN, CDR2 FVKESK. This CDR3 comprises 15 residues. Unmatched junction bases numbered 8, after V lost 5 bases and J lost 5 bases. Here the CDR3 reads CASSKNTGVTGELFF. The CDR3 region has the DNA TGTGCCAGCAGCAAGAATACAGGGGTTACCGGGGAGCTGTTTTTT.

The chain carries TRBV7-9 and TRBJ2-3; a weak D match, TRBD2 (6 bases). The germline CDR1 and CDR2 sequences are SEHNR and FQNEAQ (reference sequence). The CDR3 length is 13 residues. V was pared by 3 bases and J by 4 bases, with 8 bases between. The CDR3 reads CASSFPGADTQYF. In DNA form, the CDR3 reads TGTGCCAGCAGCTTCCCGGGGGCAGATACGCAGTATTTT. Using reference TRBV7-9 and TRBJ2-3 for the parts outside the CDR3, the full variable domain is DTGVSQNPRHKITKRGQNVTFRCDPISEHNRLYWYRQTLGQGPEFLTYFQNEAQLEKSRLLSDRFSAERPKGSFSTLEIQRTEQGDSAMYLCASSFPGADTQYFGPGTRLTVL.

The chain uses TRBV28 and TRBJ1-5, with D maybe TRBD1 (5 bases). CDR1 and CDR2 (germline): MDHEN, SYDVKM. The CDR3 spans 13 residues. Deletions cut 7 bases from V and 5 bases from J, with 12 bases between. The CDR3 DNA reads as TGTGCCAGCATTGCAGGGTTCCATCAGCCCCAGCATTTT. Its translation: CASIAGFHQPQHF. The full variable domain, rest sourced from reference TRBV28 and TRBJ1-5, is DVKVTQSSRYLVKRTGEKVFLECVQDMDHENMFWYRQDPGLGLRLIYFSYDVKMKEKGDIPEGYSVSREKKERFSLILESASTNQTSMYLCASIAGFHQPQHFGDGTRLSIL.